One and the same sample provided the 28 T cell receptor beta chains below, sequenced in a study of PD-L1 blockade in urothelial cancer. Produced via immunoSEQ multiplex PCR; TCRdb's table is partial and in-frame only. The sample has roughly 100,000 clones, roughly 80% seen once. The time point: peripheral blood 6 weeks after treatment start. Sequencing used PBMCs, obtained around atezolizumab (anti-PD-L1) treatment. Source of these receptors: a man aged 65 to 79 with urothelial cancer.

The chain joins TRBV7-3 to TRBJ2-2, with 13 nucleotides matching TRBD2. The CDR3 extends over 17 amino acids. The V segment lost 4 bases and the J segment 7 bases; nucleotides outside the gene matches: 9. From germline, CDR1 is SGHTA and CDR2 FQGTGA. CDR3 residues: CASSSLAGGPAHGELFF. In DNA, the CDR3 is TGTGCCAGCAGCTCACTAGCGGGAGGGCCAGCCCACGGGGAGCTGTTTTTT.

The V and J genes are TRBV6-5 and TRBJ2-2, with D tentatively TRBD2 (6 bases). V shed 2 bases and J shed 5 bases, with 9 bases lying between them. The germline V gene has CDR1 MNHEY and CDR2 SVGAGI. CDR3 length equals 14 residues. The CDR3 bases are TGTGCCAGCAGTTACGGTGGGAGGACCGGGGAGCTGTTTTTT. Protein sequence: CASSYGGRTGELFF.

This chain uses TRBV6-6 with TRBJ2-1, with 11 positions matching TRBD2. This CDR3 spans 15 amino acids. Trimming removed 5 bases from V and 6 bases from J; junction bases left unmatched: 6. CDR1 MNHNY and CDR2 SVGAGI come from the germline V gene (reference sequence). The CDR3 DNA reads as TGTGCCAGCAGTACCACTAGCGGGAGCTTCAATGAGCAGTTCTTC. Residues: CASSTTSGSFNEQFF.

This chain uses TRBV5-4 with TRBJ2-3; D is undetermined. The CDR3 covers 13 residues. Trimming removed 1 base at V and 6 bases at J, with 9 bases between. Germline V gene data show CDR1 as SGHNT and CDR2 as YYREEE (reference sequence). The CDR3 nucleotides read TGTGCCAGCAGCTTGACCGACAAGGATACGCAGTATTTT. This translates into CASSLTDKDTQYF.

The chain recombines TRBV9 with TRBJ1-5, with a possible D match to TRBD1 (5 bases). V lost 3 bases and J 4 bases, leaving 8 bases between the germline ends. Per the germline V gene, CDR1 is SGDLS and CDR2 is YYNGEE. This CDR3 is 13 amino acids long. CDR3 sequence reads: CASSGRDNQPQHF. DNA for the CDR3: TGTGCCAGCAGCGGCAGGGATAATCAGCCCCAGCATTTT.

The V and J genes are TRBV5-4 and TRBJ1-1, with D hard to call. Germline V CDR1 and CDR2: SGHNT, YYREEE (reference sequence). This CDR3 contains 13 residues. V lost 4 bases to trimming and J lost 1 base, with 8 bases between them. The CDR3 loop is CASSPGGNTEAFF. CDR3 in DNA: TGTGCCAGCAGCCCCGGAGGGAACACTGAAGCTTTCTTT.

The chain combines TRBV30 with TRBJ2-1, with TRBD2 matching over 7 bases. Looked up from germline, CDR1 is GTSNPN and CDR2 is SVGIG (reference sequence). CDR3 length equals 15 residues. Germline trimming cut 4 bases from V and 4 bases from J; bases unmatched to any gene: 10. Here the CDR3 reads CAWNPLASGYNEQFF. The CDR3 bases are TGTGCCTGGAACCCGTTGGCTAGCGGTTACAATGAGCAGTTCTTC.

The chain couples TRBV19 to TRBJ2-5, with TRBD2 matching over 8 bases. CDR1 and CDR2 (germline): LNHDA, SQIVND (reference sequence). The CDR3 loop spans 15 amino acids. Unmatched junction bases numbered 11, after V lost 10 bases and J lost 1 base. The CDR3: CATQDGGAGQETQYF. The DNA for the CDR3 is TGTGCCACCCAAGACGGGGGGGCCGGCCAAGAGACCCAGTACTTC.

In the case of this clone: At one end the junction does not follow the germline gene, possibly because of a read error. This rearrangement joins TRBV5-1 to TRBJ2-5; D possibly corresponds to TRBD1 (6 bases). This CDR3 has 15 amino acids. Germline V lookup: CDR1 SGHRS, CDR2 YFSETQ. CDR3 amino acids: CASKSDLRGQETQYF. CDR3 coding DNA: TGCGCGAGCAAATCGGATCTAAGGGGGCAAGAGACCCAGTACTTC.

V gene TRBV7-9 combines with J gene TRBJ2-3; 7 nucleotides match TRBD2. The CDR3 has 15 residues. V was pared by 8 bases and J by 0 bases, with 8 bases of the junction left unmatched. CDR1 is SEHNR, CDR2 FQNEAQ, per germline (reference sequence). CDR3 bases: TGTGCCAGCTCCGGCGGGGGACTCAGCACAGATACGCAGTATTTT. Translation: CASSGGGLSTDTQYF. Looking up the rest from reference TRBV7-9 and TRBJ2-3 gives the full variable domain: DTGVSQNPRHKITKRGQNVTFRCDPISEHNRLYWYRQTLGQGPEFLTYFQNEAQLEKSRLLSDRFSAERPKGSFSTLEIQRTEQGDSAMYLCASSGGGLSTDTQYFGPGTRLTVL.

In nucleotides, the CDR3 is TGTGCCAGCACCCTTACTAGTTATGGGACCCAGTACTTC. Protein sequence: CASTLTSYGTQYF. The V gene is TRBV6-1, the J gene TRBJ2-5, with a possible D match to TRBD2 (5 bases). This CDR3 is built from 13 residues. The V gene's germline CDR1 is MNHNS and CDR2 SASEGT. The germline V and J ends were trimmed by 7 bases and 7 bases, with 16 bases remaining between them.

In its sample, this clone was seen a few times. V and J are TRBV5-8 and TRBJ2-1; 7 bases agree with TRBD1. This CDR3 is 15 amino acids long. Germline CDR1 SGHTS, CDR2 YDEGEE. V was clipped by 5 bases and J by 3 bases; unmatched bases: 8. The CDR3 DNA sequence: TGTGCCAGCAGACCGAAACAGGGGTACTACAATGAGCAGTTCTTC. Translating gives CASRPKQGYYNEQFF.

CDR3 protein: CASISNRGANSPLHF. The CDR3 DNA reads as TGTGCCAGCATTTCTAACCGGGGTGCTAATTCACCCCTCCACTTT. This chain uses TRBV6-1 with TRBJ1-6, with D unresolved. CDR3 size: 15 residues. Germline-derived CDR1 and CDR2 are MNHNS and SASEGT. V shed 7 bases and J shed 6 bases, with 16 bases lying between them.

This chain links TRBV5-6 with TRBJ2-1; D is unresolved. The CDR3 covers 11 residues. Trimming left V 4 bases short and J 5 bases short, with 4 bases between. In germline, CDR1 is SGHDT, CDR2 YYEEEE. The CDR3 region is CASSRDNEQFF. The CDR3 nucleotides read TGTGCCAGCAGCCGGGACAATGAGCAGTTCTTC.

This clone has a single count. The chain has TRBV6-5 and TRBJ2-1; maybe TRBD1 (6 bases). V lost 6 bases and J 6 bases, leaving 9 bases between the germline ends. Germline CDR1 reads MNHEY; CDR2 reads SVGAGI. This CDR3 has 12 amino acids. The CDR3 DNA follows: TGTGCCAGCAGGTCGGACAGCAATGAGCAGTTCTTC. This gives the protein CASRSDSNEQFF.

The chain is built from TRBV6-5 and TRBJ1-4, with 7 bases lining up with TRBD1. The ends lost 0 bases at V and 8 bases at J; junction bases unmatched: 3. The CDR3 is 14 amino acids. CDR1 is MNHEY, CDR2 SVGAGI, per germline. The CDR3 DNA reads TGTGCCAGCAGTTACTCCGGACAGGAGGAAAAACTGTTTTTT. This codes for CASSYSGQEEKLFF.

Turning to this clone: In the same sample, other DNA sequences code for this CDR3. The J gene is TRBJ2-5, the V gene TRBV7-2; 7 nucleotides match TRBD2. The CDR3 has 14 residues. Losses at the gene ends were 6 bases for V and 5 bases for J; bases not matched to a gene: 9. Germline values: CDR1 SGHTA, CDR2 FQGNSA. CDR3 region: CASSLGREQETQYF. The CDR3 DNA reads as TGTGCCAGCAGTCTGGGGAGGGAACAGGAGACCCAGTACTTC.

J is TRBJ2-6 and V is TRBV11-2; 7 positions agree with TRBD1. V trimming: 2 bases; J trimming: 4 bases; junction bases outside the gene matches: 8. The germline gives CDR1 SGHAT, CDR2 FQNNGV. There are 17 residues in the CDR3. CDR3 region: CASSLSGTVSGANVLTF. Written as DNA, the CDR3 is TGTGCCAGCAGCTTATCGGGGACAGTTTCCGGGGCCAACGTCCTGACTTTC.

This clone appeared once. V gene TRBV25-1 combines with J gene TRBJ2-3, with 9 positions matching TRBD2. This CDR3 contains 18 residues. Germline V lookup: CDR1 MGHDK, CDR2 SYGVNS. The V and J ends lost 0 bases and 4 bases, in that order; junction bases with no gene match: 11. The CDR3 region is CASSEYGRVAGAADTQYF. CDR3 nucleotides: TGTGCCAGCAGTGAATATGGGAGGGTAGCGGGGGCGGCAGATACGCAGTATTTT.

The genes are TRBV5-1 and TRBJ2-3; 7 bases match TRBD2. CDR1 and CDR2 from the germline V gene are SGHRS and YFSETQ. The CDR3 covers 14 residues. With V trimmed by 0 bases and J by 6 bases, 4 bases remained unmatched. The CDR3 loop reads CASSLAGGSDTQYF. CDR3 DNA: TGCGCCAGCAGCTTGGCCGGGGGGAGCGATACGCAGTATTTT.

This clone appeared a single time. The genes are TRBV7-8 and TRBJ2-3, with 12 bases lining up with TRBD1. This CDR3 is 16 amino acids long. The germline CDR1 and CDR2 sequences are SGHVS and FQNEAQ. The J segment lost 4 bases and the V segment lost 6 bases, leaving 8 bases of the junction unmatched. CDR3 residues: CASRPGGQGASDTQYF. CDR3 sequence (DNA): TGTGCCAGCAGACCCGGGGGACAGGGGGCTTCAGATACGCAGTATTTT.

This clone was detected only once. The chain is built from TRBV2 and TRBJ2-2; D gene uncertain. V gave up 6 bases and J gave up 4 bases, with 6 bases separating them. Germline-derived CDR1 and CDR2 are SNHLY and FYNNEI. The CDR3 extends over 12 amino acids. The CDR3 DNA follows: TGTGCCAGCAGATTTATCACCGGGGAGCTGTTTTTT. Residues: CASRFITGELFF.

This clone was seen a few times. The rearrangement joins TRBV9 to TRBJ1-2; D gene uncertain. Germline CDR1 reads SGDLS; CDR2 reads YYNGEE. V was shortened by 3 bases and J by 0 bases, with 6 bases between the two germline ends. This CDR3 comprises 13 residues. The CDR3 nucleotides are TGTGCCAGCAGCGCCGAGCCTAACTATGGCTACACCTTC. The encoded protein is CASSAEPNYGYTF.

The J gene is TRBJ1-4, the V gene TRBV18; 7 bases map to TRBD1. J lost 4 bases, V lost 3 bases, and 2 bases had no gene match. CDR3 size: 14 residues. Germline V gives CDR1 KGHSH, CDR2 LQKENI. The CDR3 bases are TGTGCCAGCTCACCGACAGGGCTTAATGAAAAACTGTTTTTT. Amino acid sequence: CASSPTGLNEKLFF. Filled out from reference TRBV18 and TRBJ1-4, the complete variable domain reads NAGVMQNPRHLVRRRGQEARLRCSPMKGHSHVYWYRQLPEEGLKFMVYLQKENIIDESGMPKERFSAEFPKEGPSILRIQQVVRGDSAAYFCASSPTGLNEKLFFGSGTQLSVL.

This clone was detected once. The chain couples TRBV6-1 to TRBJ1-5, with D tentatively TRBD1 (5 bases). This CDR3 region has 19 residues. Germline CDR1 and CDR2: MNHNS and SASEGT. V dropped 3 bases and J dropped 0 bases, with 21 bases sitting between them. The CDR3 loop is CASSDSGGINPYSNQPQHF. Here the CDR3 DNA reads TGTGCCAGCAGTGATTCGGGGGGAATCAACCCATATAGCAATCAGCCCCAGCATTTT.

V gene TRBV19 combines with J gene TRBJ1-2, with a possible D match to TRBD1 (6 bases). The CDR3 loop spans 14 amino acids. V was cut by 5 bases and J by 3 bases, with 13 bases left in between. CDR1 LNHDA and CDR2 SQIVND come from the germline V gene (reference sequence). Written as DNA, the CDR3 is TGTGCCAGTAGTCCTCAGGGGAAGGACTATGGCTACACCTTC. Translation gives CASSPQGKDYGYTF.

The rearrangement joins TRBV5-4 to TRBJ2-7, with 10 positions matching TRBD1. The germline CDR1 and CDR2 sequences are SGHNT and YYREEE (reference sequence). The CDR3 is made up of 14 amino acids. V lost 3 bases to trimming and J lost 9 bases; unmatched junction nucleotides: 9. CDR3 amino acids: CASSSGQGVGVQYF. CDR3 DNA sequence: TGTGCCAGCAGCTCCGGACAGGGGGTTGGGGTGCAGTACTTC. Complete variable domain (other parts from reference TRBV5-4 and TRBJ2-7): ETGVTQSPTHLIKTRGQQVTLRCSSQSGHNTVSWYQQALGQGPQFIFQYYREEENGRGNFPPRFSGLQFPNYSSELNVNALELDDSALYLCASSSGQGVGVQYFGPGTRLTVT.

The chain employs TRBV11-3 and TRBJ2-5; TRBD2 aligns across 12 bases. J gave up 2 bases and V 3 bases, and 7 bases lay outside the gene matches. This CDR3 has 17 amino acids. Germline V gene data show CDR1 as SGHNT and CDR2 as YENEEA. For the CDR3, the DNA is TGTGCCAGCAGCTTCCTAGCGGGAGGGCTCGGACAAGAGACCCAGTACTTC. The encoded protein is CASSFLAGGLGQETQYF.